Listed below are T cell receptor beta chains from one sample, sequenced in a study of T cells in Graves' hyperthyroidism and ophthalmopathy. TCRdb independently ran MiXCR on the multiplex PCR reads; one entry per CDR3 protein. The repertoire includes about 590,000 distinct CDR3 sequences, 11% to 15% of them detected once, and more than 6% sits in the top ten. Sequences were obtained from blood. Source of these receptors: a woman aged 18-35 years with Graves' ophthalmopathy. Both conserved end residues are part of each CDR3. D genes are given only for firm matches. Each size is once, few, many, or a class for an expanded clone.

D,V,size,J,CDR3,DNA
-,TRBV3-1,many,TRBJ1-1,CASSREGTEAFF,TGTGCCAGCAGCCGAGAGGGCACTGAAGCTTTCTTT
TRBD2,TRBV7-9,many,TRBJ2-7,CASSQGTSGRWLYEQYF,TGTGCCAGCAGCCAAGGGACTAGCGGGAGGTGGCTGTACGAGCAGTACTTC
-,TRBV7-9,many,TRBJ1-1,CASSFSNFGDPRDTEAFF,TGTGCCAGCAGCTTTTCCAACTTCGGGGATCCCCGGGACACTGAAGCTTTCTTT
-,TRBV7-6,many,TRBJ2-3,CASSLWGGASTDTQYF,TGTGCCAGCAGCTTATGGGGCGGAGCTAGCACAGATACGCAGTATTTT
-,TRBV6-1,many,TRBJ1-5,CASSEGWFQPQHF,TGTGCCAGCAGTGAAGGATGGTTCCAGCCCCAGCATTTT
-,TRBV2,many,TRBJ1-4,CATIGLTNEKLFF,TGTGCCACCATAGGGTTAACTAATGAAAAACTGTTTTTT
-,TRBV20-1,many,TRBJ2-7,CSAEERYTYEQYF,TGCAGTGCTGAGGAGCGTTATACCTACGAGCAGTACTTC
-,TRBV4-1,few,TRBJ1-2,CASSQGGRYYGYTF,TGCGCCAGCAGCCAAGGGGGTAGATACTATGGCTACACCTTC
TRBD1,TRBV12-5,many,TRBJ1-1,CASGRGQVGNTEAFF,TGTGCTAGTGGCCGGGGACAGGTAGGGAACACTGAAGCTTTCTTT
-,TRBV24-1,few,TRBJ2-2,CATRNNAGELFF,TGTGCCACCCGGAATAACGCCGGGGAGCTGTTTTTT